This TCR beta chain was captured by sequencing in a study of cytomegalovirus exposure and HLA in healthy donors. Overall study: Among several hundred genotyped donors, about 80% fell in the Caucasian-associated ancestry cluster.

The PCR used 60 Vbeta and 13 Jbeta primers. Sequencing used immunoSEQ multiplex PCR; TCRdb keeps in-frame clones, though not all of them. The sample includes about 160,000 clones, about 77% of them seen just once. There are a few counts of this clone. These donors, healthy bone marrow donors, were studied. Germline loops: CDR1 SGHRS, CDR2 YFSETQ. Trimming took 4 bases from V and 4 from J, leaving 12 bases between them. The CDR3 spans 14 residues. V and J are TRBV5-1 and TRBJ1-3; no firm D call. This TCR was recovered from a man aged 30-40 years in good health and CMV-seronegative. Sequencing was performed on PBMCs. CDR3 sequence (DNA): TGCGCCAGCAGCCCGGCCGGGGAAGGAAACACCATATATTTT. Translating it yields CASSPAGEGNTIYF.